This T cell receptor beta chain was identified in a study of cytomegalovirus exposure and HLA in healthy donors (dated by TCRdb to about 2017). Study-wide context: An earlier analysis of several hundred of the donors reported approximately 300 Gb of sequence data and 117 million unique TCR beta sequences from approximately 180 million T cells. In the later analysis, no new phenotypic data were used to find candidate immune exposures; instead, reliance was placed on TCR beta sequences and their occurrence across donors. Across 300 to 500 genotyped donors of the cohort, an average of 235,054 unique TCR beta nucleotide sequences per donor were sequenced, and roughly 17% of those sequences were non-productive. Alongside the repertoire data, information on donor age, sex, ethnicity and CMV serostatus was compiled. Of the approximately 400 genotyped donors, 81% were placed in the genetic ancestry cluster associated with self-reported Caucasian donors. The number of typed donors differed by locus: about 629-630 for A, B, C, DRB1 and DQB1; approximately 520 for DQA1; 606 for DPA1; and about 450 for DPB1. A separate validation cohort of roughly 130 different subjects was used in addition to the roughly 720-subject first cohort. In a later genetic analysis, genome-wide SNP genotypes for about three fifths of the roughly 670 donors were used, and that subset was treated as a discovery cohort. In a later analysis, previously published TCR beta repertoires from about 670 donors were re-analyzed and high-resolution HLA genotyping was added so that TCR occurrence patterns could be studied. All discovery cohort repertoires had been generated on a single sequencing platform. The study aimed to test whether cataloging public T cell receptors could reveal signatures of past pathogen exposure. Both class I and class II loci were covered by HLA typing, at four-digit resolution. Roughly 5 DR-DQ haplotypes were handled as single units for association and clustering, since linkage in the cohort was strong. The study used immunosequencing to profile the T cell repertoires of 600 to 850 subjects and linked those repertoires to cytomegalovirus serostatus. Roughly 300 gigabases of sequencing data and 70 million to 100 million unique TCR sequences made up an early release that covered several hundred HLA-typed donors. High-throughput TCR immunosequencing, statistical association of individual TCRs with disease status, and machine learning were combined to predict cytomegalovirus infection status. In an earlier analysis of 587 of the donors, high-throughput TCR beta sequencing was used to judge whether each TCR beta V gene segment behaved as functional or pseudogenic.

The method was the immunoSEQ multiplex PCR assay. For the multiplex PCR, a mixture combining 60 forward primers for TCR Vbeta segments and 13 reverse primers for TCR Jbeta segments was used. Amplification of the CDR3 region of rearranged TCR beta genes was performed with a multiplex PCR assay on genomic DNA. The amplified TCR beta libraries were sequenced on the Illumina HiSeq System as 87-base-pair reads. Concerning the study's data processing: A later analysis counted 75 million to 100 million unique TCR beta chains across the 666 repertoires, and 9 million to 14 million of these chains were shared by at least two donors. Raw reads were error-corrected and collapsed into unique sequences with a nearest-neighbor algorithm that merged closely related sequences to remove PCR and sequencing errors. CDR3 sequences were aligned to IMGT reference sequences to assign V, D and J gene segments. Each retained sequence needed at least a six-nucleotide match to both a V gene segment and a J gene segment. A rearrangement was called productive if the CDR3 had no stop codons and remained in frame with V and J, and every other rearrangement was called non-productive. CDR3 was defined by IMGT convention, running from the second conserved V-encoded cysteine to the conserved J-encoded phenylalanine. The earlier analysis of about 500 of the donors excluded sequences that lacked an unambiguous match to a single V gene segment. In an earlier analysis of 587 of the donors, a V segment was called functional when productive rearrangements were above 56.7%, and segregating when the standard deviation between donors exceeded 5%. A statistical classification framework was built for diagnosing cytomegalovirus status from the catalog of TCR beta chain sequences. In a later analysis, V and J genes were assigned by comparing TCR nucleotide sequences against IMGT/GENE-DB human TR gene sequences. The TCRdist pipeline was used in a later analysis to assign CDR3 sequences and most-parsimonious VDJ recombination scenarios. In a later analysis, each TCR beta chain was defined by its CDR3 amino acid sequence together with its V-gene family, and reads without a unique V-gene family were excluded. To address suspected cross-contamination and a sequencing artifact, a later analysis removed a few hundred highly shared, low-generation-probability nucleotide sequences. A later analysis calculated a clonal expansion index for each public chain from normalized within-repertoire ranks of inferred template counts. In a later analysis, generation probabilities were computed with a VDJ recombination model fitted to out-of-frame rearrangements, and the resulting probabilities were checked against IGoR. A later analysis scored TCR-TCR, TCR-HLA and TCR-CMV co-occurrence with hypergeometric tests, applying a repertoire-size bias correction to TCR pairs. In a later analysis, false discovery rates were estimated by permuting HLA or CMV assignments 20 times. In a later analysis, co-occurring TCRs were grouped with DBSCAN, and TCRdist sequence similarity was added when clustering was performed within HLA-allele-positive subsets. For co-occurrence clustering, repertoires with fewer than 30,000 or more than 120,000 public chains were excluded, along with four to six repertoires with anomalous nucleotide sharing. TCRdb obtained this table from immuneACCESS and retained in-frame rearrangements with V and J assigned. These tables miss some clones; where compared with another copy, unresolved V genes account for less than half of the shortfall, and the remainder is unexplained. V and J calls and clone size come straight from that table; D and trimming were deduced from the DNA. For this sample there are 80,000 to 100,000 clones; roughly 74% appear just once. Together, the top ten hold 16% of the sample.

CDR1 SGHDT and CDR2 YYEEEE were looked up in the germline V gene. The junction shows trimming of 3 bases on V and 4 bases on J, and the gene matches do not reach 11 bases of it. Spanning cysteine to phenylalanine, the CDR3 consists of 18 amino acids. CDR3 DNA only is kept here, 54 bases in frame from base 1. Overall study results and their limits: Compared with equally common non-associated chains, HLA-associated TCR beta chains in a later analysis were more clonally expanded and had lower generation probabilities. For the cohort, immune exposure information was limited to CMV serostatus. It was suggested by the authors that the approach could potentially be generalized to other disease states and immunological phenotypes. In vitro tests confirmed that three of the cytomegalovirus-associated TCR beta chains recognize cytomegalovirus antigens. A further reported finding was that TCR beta sequences accurately predicted the HLA-A and HLA-B alleles for most subjects in the first cohort. Broadly in line with IMGT annotations, most TCR beta V segments showed up in productive rearrangements about 90% or about 30% of the time in an earlier analysis of 587 of the donors. A total of some 180 TCR beta chains were listed by the study as associated with cytomegalovirus. Specific HLA alleles were associated with over 15,000 TCR beta sequences at a false discovery rate of 0.05 in a later analysis. Linkage disequilibrium might explain the correlated functional status among segregating V segments, but an unknown experimental factor could not be excluded. Because counts were too low, about 18 rarely observed V segments, including chromosome 9 orphons, were excluded from the earlier analysis of roughly 580 of the donors. Because the 87-base-pair reads could not distinguish some IMGT-functional V segments, including TRBV6-2 and TRBV6-3, those segments were excluded. In a later analysis, TCR association rates were found to vary across HLA loci, with the most associated TCRs seen for DRB1 alleles and the fewest for HLA-C alleles. HLA typing was unavailable for some donors at each locus, so association tests used only the typed subset. A group of highly shared sequence variants was considered likely to be a technical artifact of the sequencing pipeline. A later genetic analysis associated a missense DCLRE1C variant with V-gene and J-gene trimming of TCR beta chains, and an independent cohort replicated the association. The presence/absence analyses assumed that sequencing depth was roughly uniform across donors, and that assumption may not be true. Most CMV-associated TCR beta chains appeared to be HLA-restricted in a later analysis, and the HLA associations seemed to be driven largely by CMV exposure. The cohort was sequenced for TCR beta chains only, and without alpha or paired-chain data the features that could be detected were limited. When HLA alleles, especially DR and DQ, strongly co-occurred, TCR associations were difficult to assign to individual alleles. Most TCR sequences were observed very rarely across donors, whereas some public TCRs were present in many individuals. In a later analysis, several top co-occurrence clusters were reported to appear linked to parvovirus B19, influenza, CMV and Epstein-Barr virus. Compared with the approximately 600-donor mean, donors in an Asian-associated ancestry cluster had fewer N-insertions in productive TCRs, according to a later genetic analysis. The classifier was reported to diagnose cytomegalovirus status with high specificity and sensitivity in both the original cohort and the validation cohort.

In total, roughly 670 healthy bone marrow donors made up the cohort. At the time of sampling, all cohort members were nominally healthy, though unrecorded immune exposures were likely present. The donor tested CMV seropositive and was one of the 289 seropositive cohort members. A peripheral blood sample was provided by each donor, and peripheral blood mononuclear cells were used for TCR beta sequencing. The Qiagen DNeasy Blood Extraction Kit was used to extract genomic DNA from the blood cell samples. This clone appeared a single time. What this receptor recognizes is not known. Per-nucleotide qualities are absent, and no much larger clonotype sits a single base away.

The chain is made from TRBV5-6 and TRBJ2-6; TRBD1 fits 9 bases in the junction. This receptor was taken from a woman under 30 in good health and CMV-seropositive. Sequenced sample: PBMCs. CDR3 reads: CASSSRDRAVWGANVLTF. The DNA reads TGTGCCAGCAGCTCCCGGGACAGGGCCGTCTGGGGGGCCAACGTCCTGACTTTC. Reference TRBV5-6 and TRBJ2-6 genes cover what lies past the CDR3, so the full variable domain is DAGVTQSPTHLIKTRGQQVTLRCSPKSGHDTVSWYQQALGQGPQFIFQYYEEEERQRGNFPDRFSGHQFPNYSSELNVNALLLGDSALYLCASSSRDRAVWGANVLTFGAGSRLTVL.